Shown below are 25 T cell receptor beta chains from a single sample sequenced in a study of T cell repertoires in cytomegalovirus infection. TCRdb passed the reads through MiXCR, listing each CDR3 protein once. Of more than 300,000 distinct CDR3 sequences in the sample, about 35% were seen once. Antigens of these TCRs are unknown. The sample here was cultured PBMCs, taken from culture after CMV antigen stimulation. The receptor set was obtained from a human donor in good health (CMV status not recorded). Some clones in this sample may be carry-over from other donors' samples.

The rearrangement links TRBV9 to TRBJ2-7, with D hard to call. The CDR3 loop spans 20 amino acids. V was shortened by 4 bases and J by 0 bases, with 29 bases between the two germline ends. CDR1 and CDR2 from the germline V gene are SGDLS and YYNGEE. Here the CDR3 reads CASSLICEPRHRESSYEQYV. CDR3 nucleotides: TGTGCCAGCAGCCTTATTTGCGAACCTCGGCATCGTGAAAGCTCCTACGAGCAGTACGTC.

This clonotype was picked up a small number of times. This chain joins TRBV12-3 or TRBV12-4 and TRBJ2-1; the match to TRBD2 covers 7 bases. V was clipped by 2 bases and J by 0 bases; unmatched bases: 4. The CDR3 loop spans 16 amino acids. In nucleotides, the CDR3 is TGTGCCAGCAGTTTAAACGGACTAGGCTCCTACAATGAGCAGTTCTTC. This codes for CASSLNGLGSYNEQFF.

This clonotype appeared a few times. The chain employs TRBV4-3 and TRBJ2-1; 14 positions match TRBD2. Per the germline V gene, CDR1 is LGHNA and CDR2 is YSLEER. The CDR3 is 20 amino acids. Losses at the gene ends were 1 base for V and 1 base for J; bases not matched to a gene: 9. The CDR3 bases are TGCGCCAGCAGCCAAGGGGCGGGACTAGCGGGAGATTTTTCCTACAATGAGCAGTTCTTC. Residues: CASSQGAGLAGDFSYNEQFF.

The chain combines TRBV14 with TRBJ1-6; D is unresolved. The germline V gene has CDR1 SGHDN and CDR2 FVKESK. The CDR3 sequence is 18 residues long. V was trimmed by 0 bases and J by 0 bases, leaving 12 bases between them. CDR3 sequence: CASSQDPTESSYNSPLHF. The CDR3, as DNA: TGTGCCAGCAGCCAAGATCCTACAGAGAGCTCCTATAATTCACCCCTCCACTTT.

The J gene is TRBJ2-1, the V gene TRBV27, with TRBD2 matching 7 bases. The CDR3 runs to 18 residues. The ends lost 3 bases at V and 2 bases at J; junction bases unmatched: 13. Germline-derived CDR1 and CDR2 are MNHEY and SMNVEV (reference sequence). This chain's CDR3 is CASSLLGWREMAYNEQFF. The CDR3 DNA follows: TGTGCCAGCAGTTTGTTGGGGTGGCGGGAGATGGCCTACAATGAGCAGTTCTTC.

The table lists this clonotype with a few counts. The chain couples TRBV12-3 or TRBV12-4 to TRBJ2-5; no clear D gene. Trimming stripped 5 bases from V and 2 bases from J, with 12 bases between. The CDR3 covers 14 residues. The CDR3 reads CASSPPGEQETQYF. The CDR3 region has the DNA TGTGCCAGCAGTCCCCCCGGCGAACAAGAGACCCAGTACTTC.

The chain has TRBV12-3 or TRBV12-4 and TRBJ1-5; D possibly corresponds to TRBD1 (5 bases). The CDR3 contains 14 residues. Trimming cost V 4 bases and J 7 bases, with 14 bases left between them. CDR3 protein: CASSYTQGNQPQHF. DNA for the CDR3: TGTGCCAGCAGTTATACCCAGGGTAACCAGCCCCAGCATTTT.

This chain connects TRBV11-2 to TRBJ2-2; no clear D gene. Germline-derived CDR1 and CDR2 are SGHAT and FQNNGV. CDR3 length: 16 residues. Trimming cost V 7 bases and J 2 bases, with 17 bases left between them. DNA of the CDR3: TGTGCCAGCACCACCCGTGGACCATTCAACACCGGGGAGCTGTTTTTT. It encodes CASTTRGPFNTGELFF.

This clonotype was seen a handful of times. V is TRBV7-6 and J is TRBJ2-7; D is uncertain. The germline gives CDR1 SGHVS, CDR2 FNYEAQ. The CDR3 loop spans 13 amino acids. The V and J ends lost 4 bases and 3 bases respectively, with 10 bases between them. The CDR3, as DNA: TGTGCCAGCAGCTCAGGAAACTACTACGAGCAGTACTTC. Its translation is CASSSGNYYEQYF.

J is TRBJ2-5 and V is TRBV5-4; D tentatively fits TRBD1 or TRBD2 (5 bases each). Trimming shortened V by 6 bases and J by 6 bases, and 21 bases separated the two germline ends. Germline V gene lookup returns CDR1 SGHNT and CDR2 YYREEE (reference sequence). This CDR3 has 15 residues. CDR3 sequence (DNA): TGTGCCAGCAACTTCGAGGGGAGCACTTTAAAGACCCAGTACTTC. It is translated as CASNFEGSTLKTQYF.

This clonotype was detected many times. This chain connects TRBV5-1 to TRBJ2-5, with TRBD2 matching over 12 bases. Germline values: CDR1 SGHRS, CDR2 YFSETQ. V gave up 3 bases and J gave up 4 bases; unmatched junction bases: 4. This CDR3 is 15 amino acids long. CDR3 sequence: CASSSGTSGPETQYF. In nucleotides, the CDR3 is TGCGCCAGCAGCTCCGGGACTAGCGGGCCAGAGACCCAGTACTTC.

This clonotype was observed a handful of times. A much larger clone is a single base away; this may be a read error. This chain uses TRBV28 with TRBJ2-1; the D gene is possibly TRBD1 (5 bases). V gave up 7 bases and J gave up 1 base, with 17 bases separating them. Germline V gene lookup returns CDR1 MDHEN and CDR2 SYDVKM. CDR3 length: 16 residues. CDR3: CASISSRAGSYNEQFF. CDR3 coding DNA: TGTGCCAGCATCTCCAGCAGGGCTGGGTCCTACAATGAGCAGTTCTTC. The full variable domain, with the rest looked up from reference TRBV28 and TRBJ2-1, is DVKVTQSSRYLVKRTGEKVFLECVQDMDHENMFWYRQDPGLGLRLIYFSYDVKMKEKGDIPEGYSVSREKKERFSLILESASTNQTSMYLCASISSRAGSYNEQFFGPGTRLTVL.

The chain has TRBV10-3 and TRBJ1-1, with D uncertain. V lost 0 bases and J lost 4, with 15 bases in between. The CDR3 loop spans 16 amino acids. CDR1 ENHRY and CDR2 SYGVKD come from the germline V gene. Here the CDR3 reads CAISESPLEGGTEAFF. CDR3 coding DNA: TGTGCCATCAGTGAGTCCCCTTTGGAAGGAGGCACTGAAGCTTTCTTT.

V gene TRBV6-2 or TRBV6-3 combines with J gene TRBJ2-1; 10 bases line up with TRBD1. With V trimmed by 7 bases and J by 8 bases, 5 bases remained unmatched. The CDR3 has 13 amino acids. Germline assignment: CDR1 MNHEY and CDR2 SVGEGT. The CDR3 sequence is CASTPDRGYEQFF. The CDR3 nucleotides are TGTGCCAGCACCCCGGACAGGGGGTATGAGCAGTTCTTC.

This clonotype was counted between two and nine times. This rearrangement joins TRBV24-1 to TRBJ2-1; D unclear. The CDR3 totals 17 residues. The V gene lost 1 base and the J gene lost 0 bases, with 12 bases spanning the gap. Germline CDR1 reads KGHDR; CDR2 reads SFDVKD. CDR3 nucleotide sequence: TGTGCCACCAGTGATTTACCTAGTACGAGCTCCTACAATGAGCAGTTCTTC. It translates to CATSDLPSTSSYNEQFF.

This clonotype appeared a few times. The chain uses TRBV7-8 and TRBJ1-5; TRBD1 might be the D (5 bases). Germline loops: CDR1 SGHVS, CDR2 FQNEAQ. Trimming stripped 0 bases from V and 1 base from J, with 7 bases between. CDR3 size: 15 residues. The chain's CDR3 is CASSLAEGSNQPQHF. The CDR3 DNA is TGTGCCAGCAGCTTAGCAGAGGGGAGCAATCAGCCCCAGCATTTT. Based on the CDR3 plus reference TRBV7-8 and TRBJ1-5, the full variable domain is GAGVSQSPRYKVAKRGQDVALRCDPISGHVSLFWYQQALGQGPEFLTYFQNEAQLDKSGLPSDRFFAERPEGSVSTLKIQRTQQEDSAVYLCASSLAEGSNQPQHFGDGTRLSIL.

This clonotype was observed a handful of times. This rearrangement joins TRBV20-1 to TRBJ1-6; unclear D gene. CDR3 length: 16 amino acids. The germline gives CDR1 DFQATT, CDR2 SNEGSKA (reference sequence). Trimming took off 1 base at V and 4 bases at J, with 14 bases between the two ends. In nucleotides, the CDR3 is TGCAGTGCTAGAGCCCGGAGTAGGGTTTATAATTCACCCCTCCACTTT. Translated, it gives CSARARSRVYNSPLHF.

The chain combines TRBV7-9 with TRBJ1-2; 8 bases map to TRBD1. The CDR3 loop spans 14 amino acids. From germline, CDR1 is SEHNR and CDR2 FQNEAQ (reference sequence). V trimming: 5 bases; J trimming: 8 bases; junction bases outside the gene matches: 10. In DNA, the CDR3 is TGTGCCAGCAGCCTGACAGGGGCCAATTGGGGCTACACCTTC. Amino acids: CASSLTGANWGYTF.

This clonotype was observed a few times. This sequence joins TRBV10-3 and TRBJ2-1; TRBD2 agrees at 7 bases. The CDR3 covers 17 residues. With V trimmed by 0 bases and J by 2 bases, 7 bases remained unmatched. Per the germline V gene, CDR1 is ENHRY and CDR2 is SYGVKD. Here the CDR3 DNA reads TGTGCCATCAGTGAGTCTGGGACTACCTCCGCCTACAATGAGCAGTTCTTC. Translated, it gives CAISESGTTSAYNEQFF.

This clonotype was recorded many times. The chain couples TRBV4-1 to TRBJ2-1; 16 nucleotides line up with TRBD2. Germline V CDR1 and CDR2: MGHRA, YSYEKL. V shed 1 base and J 3 bases; nucleotides not matched to a gene: 15. This CDR3 comprises 22 residues. CDR3 sequence: CASSQAHAPGLAGGLVYNEQFF. CDR3 coding DNA: TGCGCCAGCAGCCAAGCCCACGCACCGGGACTAGCGGGAGGGCTCGTCTACAATGAGCAGTTCTTC.

This clonotype has only one observation. The chain employs TRBV29-1 and TRBJ2-1, with D maybe TRBD1 (5 bases). The CDR3 spans 11 residues. Germline CDR1 and CDR2: SQVTM and ANQGSEA. V was trimmed by 7 bases and J by 7 bases, leaving 11 bases between them. CDR3 coding DNA: TGCAGCGAATGGGGCGGTAATGAGCAGTTCTTC. Protein product: CSEWGGNEQFF.

The chain joins TRBV18 to TRBJ2-4, with 11 bases matching TRBD2. The CDR3 extends over 15 amino acids. The germline CDR1 and CDR2 sequences are KGHSH and LQKENI. J lost 8 bases, V lost 2 bases, and 5 bases had no gene match. CDR3 DNA: TGTGCCAGCTCACCAGGCACTAGCGGGGGCTACATTCAGTACTTC. It codes for CASSPGTSGGYIQYF.

This chain connects TRBV6-6 to TRBJ2-5, with no clear D. Trimming cost V 0 bases and J 8 bases, with 7 bases left between them. From germline, CDR1 is MNHNY and CDR2 SVGAGI (reference sequence). CDR3 length equals 12 residues. CDR3 region: CASSYSTPTQYF. DNA for the CDR3: TGTGCCAGCAGTTACTCAACACCCACCCAGTACTTC.

The chain employs TRBV6-1 and TRBJ1-2, with D possibly being TRBD1 (6 bases). Germline V gene sequence: CDR1 MNHNS, CDR2 SASEGT. The ends were cut back, 8 bases at V and 4 bases at J, with 11 bases in the middle. CDR3 length: 12 residues. DNA of the CDR3: TGTGCCAGCGGACAGCCCTTCTATGGCTACACCTTC. This encodes CASGQPFYGYTF.

The chain has TRBV10-3 and TRBJ2-3, with D perhaps matching TRBD1 (5 bases). Germline V gene sequence: CDR1 ENHRY, CDR2 SYGVKD. The V gene lost 5 bases and the J gene lost 3 bases, with 12 bases spanning the gap. The CDR3 is 14 residues long. CDR3 protein: CAISWGHWTDTQYF. The CDR3 DNA reads TGTGCCATCAGTTGGGGCCATTGGACAGATACGCAGTATTTT.